This T cell receptor beta chain emerged from a study of human T cells and chemical hapten exposure. This CDR3 is built from 13 residues. Per the germline V gene, CDR1 is SNHLY and CDR2 is FYNNEI. V shed 8 bases and J 10 bases; nucleotides not matched to a gene: 8. Unique molecular identifiers were attached to individual cDNA molecules during library preparation. TCRdb re-derived calls from the RACE reads in MiXCR, one entry per CDR3 protein. The sample shows roughly 100,000 distinct CDR3 sequences, roughly 8% of them seen only once. In its sample, this clonotype was seen a few times. The antigen is unknown. Regarding time point: healthy volunteer bleed at 2 weeks. Unfractionated whole blood yielded total RNA. Study-level results: Once DPC sensitization occurred, TCRs above 1 in 1000 frequency showed no change.

The sequence derives from a female donor in good health. Some clones in this sample may be carry-over from other donors' samples. Material: whole blood. V and J are TRBV2 and TRBJ1-6; 7 bases line up with TRBD1. The CDR3 here is CASFGTVGSPLHF. CDR3 DNA: TGTGCCAGCTTCGGGACAGTCGGATCACCCCTCCACTTT.